This TCR beta chain originates from a study of cytomegalovirus exposure and HLA in healthy donors. Overall study findings and caveats: The authors excluded some V segments, including TRBV6-2 and TRBV6-3, as indistinguishable.

The PCR had 60 Vbeta and 13 Jbeta primers. Generated by immunoSEQ multiplex PCR, the TCRdb table keeps only in-frame clones and is missing some. The sample holds about 43,000 clones. Germline values: CDR1 LNHDA, CDR2 SQIVND (reference sequence). This CDR3 is built from 15 residues. Trimming pared 2 bases from V and 0 bases from J, leaving 8 bases between. As to this clone: What it recognizes is unknown.

This clonotype was sampled from a woman aged 25 to 45 in good health and CMV-seronegative. Sequencing was done on a sample of PBMCs. This chain links TRBV19 with TRBJ1-5, with no clear D. The CDR3 loop is CASSINHHSNQPQHF. In DNA form, the CDR3 reads TGTGCCAGTAGTATAAATCATCATAGCAATCAGCCCCAGCATTTT.